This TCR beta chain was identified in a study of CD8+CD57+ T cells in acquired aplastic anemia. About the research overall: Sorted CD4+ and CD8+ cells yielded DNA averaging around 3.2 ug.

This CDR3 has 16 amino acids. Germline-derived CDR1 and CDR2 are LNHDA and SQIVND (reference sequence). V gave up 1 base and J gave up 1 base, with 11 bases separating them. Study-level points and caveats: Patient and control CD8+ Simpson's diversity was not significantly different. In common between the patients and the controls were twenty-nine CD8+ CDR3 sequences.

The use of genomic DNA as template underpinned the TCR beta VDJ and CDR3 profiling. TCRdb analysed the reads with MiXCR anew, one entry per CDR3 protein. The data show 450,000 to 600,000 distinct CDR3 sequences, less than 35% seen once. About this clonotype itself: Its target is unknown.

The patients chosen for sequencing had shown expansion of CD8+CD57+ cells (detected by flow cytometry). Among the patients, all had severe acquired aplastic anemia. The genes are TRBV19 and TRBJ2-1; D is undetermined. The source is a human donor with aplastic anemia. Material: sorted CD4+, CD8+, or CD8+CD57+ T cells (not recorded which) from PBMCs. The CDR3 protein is CASSIVGSLSYNEQFF. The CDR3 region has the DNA TGTGCCAGTAGTATAGTCGGTTCTTTGTCCTACAATGAGCAGTTCTTC.